Below are 17 T cell receptor beta chains sequenced from a single sample in a study of human thymus T cells. Produced via immunoSEQ multiplex PCR; TCRdb's table is partial and in-frame only. This sample has some 44,000 clones, with approximately 95% found just once. Sequencing was performed on blood. These receptors were obtained from a girl younger than two with a congenital heart defect but otherwise immunologically healthy.

The chain employs TRBV10-3 and TRBJ2-7; unclear D gene. V shed 3 bases and J shed 2 bases, with 14 bases lying between them. The CDR3 totals 15 residues. Per the germline V gene, CDR1 is ENHRY and CDR2 is SYGVKD. CDR3 residues: CAISDRLLYTYEQYF. The CDR3 nucleotides read TGTGCCATCAGTGACCGACTGCTATACACCTACGAGCAGTACTTC.

This chain links TRBV2 with TRBJ2-1; 7 positions match TRBD2. V trimming: 7 bases; J trimming: 4 bases; junction bases outside the gene matches: 4. The CDR3 loop spans 13 amino acids. Germline-derived CDR1 and CDR2 are SNHLY and FYNNEI. The CDR3 reads CASNQRGYNEQFF. The CDR3 bases are TGTGCCAGCAACCAGCGGGGTTACAATGAGCAGTTCTTC. Looking up the rest from reference TRBV2 and TRBJ2-1 gives the full variable domain: EPEVTQTPSHQVTQMGQEVILRCVPISNHLYFYWYRQILGQKVEFLVSFYNNEISEKSEIFDDQFSVERPDGSNFTLKIRSTKLEDSAMYFCASNQRGYNEQFFGPGTRLTVL.

The chain has TRBV5-1 and TRBJ2-5; 9 bases agree with TRBD2. After removal of 0 bases from V and 2 bases from J, the junction contained 2 bases not matched to a gene. CDR1 is SGHRS, CDR2 YFSETQ, per germline. The CDR3 sequence is 15 residues long. This CDR3 is CASSLGLAVQETQYF. The CDR3 DNA reads as TGCGCCAGCAGCTTGGGACTAGCGGTACAAGAGACCCAGTACTTC.

The chain carries TRBV5-4 and TRBJ2-3, with 10 nucleotides matching TRBD2. The germline V gene has CDR1 SGHNT and CDR2 YYREEE (reference sequence). CDR3 length: 14 amino acids. V gave up 6 bases and J gave up 5 bases; unmatched junction bases: 6. The CDR3 sequence: CASKAGGPRDTQYF. CDR3 bases: TGTGCCAGCAAAGCGGGAGGGCCCAGAGATACGCAGTATTTT. Combining the CDR3 with reference TRBV5-4 and TRBJ2-3 gives the whole variable domain ETGVTQSPTHLIKTRGQQVTLRCSSQSGHNTVSWYQQALGQGPQFIFQYYREEENGRGNFPPRFSGLQFPNYSSELNVNALELDDSALYLCASKAGGPRDTQYFGPGTRLTVL.

This clone has more than one count but fewer than ten. The chain has TRBV21-1 and TRBJ1-1; TRBD1, the table's D call, was not compared with the DNA. TRBV21-1 is reported as a pseudogene. The CDR3 contains 14 residues. The CDR3 bases are TGTGCCAGCAGCAAAGAGGACAGGAACACTGAAGCTTTCTTT. Residues: CASSKEDRNTEAFF.

The CDR3 is CASRGFDKYGYTF. As DNA, the CDR3 is TGCGCCAGCAGAGGTTTCGACAAATATGGCTACACCTTC. J is TRBJ1-2 and V is TRBV5-1; D gene uncertain. CDR1 is SGHRS and CDR2 is YFSETQ in the germline V gene. There are 13 residues in the CDR3. Trimming removed 5 bases at V and 5 bases at J, with 13 bases between.

CDR3 amino acids: CASSQEAVNIQYF. Written as DNA, the CDR3 is TGTGCCAGCAGCCAAGAGGCAGTAAACATTCAGTACTTC. The gene calls are TRBV14 and TRBJ2-4; D remains unclear. Germline CDR1 SGHDN, CDR2 FVKESK. V lost 0 bases and J lost 6, with 6 bases in between. The CDR3 is 13 amino acids.

The V and J genes are TRBV19 and TRBJ2-2; no firm D call. V lost 7 bases and J 1 base, leaving 13 bases between the germline ends. Germline V gene lookup returns CDR1 LNHDA and CDR2 SQIVND (reference sequence). The CDR3 is 15 residues long. CDR3 protein: CASINGGVNTGELFF. The CDR3, as DNA: TGTGCCAGTATAAATGGCGGTGTGAACACCGGGGAGCTGTTTTTT.

In its sample, this clone was seen once. The rearrangement joins TRBV4-3 to TRBJ2-3; TRBD2 matches at 12 bases. The J segment lost 4 bases and the V segment lost 0 bases, leaving 2 bases of the junction unmatched. Germline CDR1 LGHNA, CDR2 YSLEER. The CDR3 runs 16 residues. CDR3 in DNA: TGCGCCAGCAGCCAAGATCTAGCGGGAGGGCCAGATACGCAGTATTTT. Residues: CASSQDLAGGPDTQYF.

This chain connects TRBV19 to TRBJ2-1; D may be TRBD2 (6 bases). The CDR3 contains 15 residues. Germline V gene lookup returns CDR1 LNHDA and CDR2 SQIVND (reference sequence). V was trimmed by 6 bases and J by 3 bases, leaving 15 bases between them. In DNA, the CDR3 is TGTGCCAGTAGCCTAGGACTACCGGACTACAATGAGCAGTTCTTC. Translation gives CASSLGLPDYNEQFF.

V gene TRBV9 combines with J gene TRBJ2-5; D may correspond to TRBD1 or TRBD2 (5 bases each). The CDR3 is made up of 14 amino acids. Germline-derived CDR1 and CDR2 are SGDLS and YYNGEE. V dropped 0 bases and J dropped 2 bases, with 8 bases sitting between them. In DNA form, the CDR3 reads TGTGCCAGCAGCGTAGACGGGACGCAAGAGACCCAGTACTTC. This codes for CASSVDGTQETQYF.

The chain is built from TRBV7-8 and TRBJ2-5, with TRBD2 matching 8 bases. This CDR3 region has 19 residues. V shed 0 bases, J shed 4 bases, and the junction held 16 bases outside the gene matches. CDR1 SGHVS and CDR2 FQNEAQ come from the germline V gene. Written as DNA, the CDR3 is TGTGCCAGCAGCTTAGCGTTGCCTAGCGGGCGACAGAGAGCAGAGACCCAGTACTTC. Amino acids: CASSLALPSGRQRAETQYF.

The chain has TRBV27 and TRBJ2-7; the match to TRBD2 covers 8 bases. V trimming: 7 bases; J trimming: 6 bases; junction bases outside the gene matches: 8. The CDR3 has 13 amino acids. Per the germline V gene, CDR1 is MNHEY and CDR2 is SMNVEV (reference sequence). The CDR3 DNA reads as TGTGCCAGCAAAGGGGGACTAGAGGTCGAGCAGTACTTC. Amino acid sequence: CASKGGLEVEQYF.

A single count supports this clone. This chain uses TRBV28 with TRBJ1-1, with a weak D call TRBD1 (5 bases). V shed 4 bases and J shed 6 bases, with 15 bases lying between them. The germline CDR1 and CDR2 sequences are MDHEN and SYDVKM. This CDR3 spans 14 amino acids. The CDR3 reads CASSSRGGVPEAFF. The DNA for the CDR3 is TGTGCCAGCAGTTCCCGGGGGGGGGTTCCTGAAGCTTTCTTT.

The rearrangement links TRBV6-5 to TRBJ2-3; no definite D call. Trimming stripped 0 bases from V and 9 bases from J, with 7 bases between. Germline assignment: CDR1 MNHEY and CDR2 SVGAGI. This CDR3 has 12 amino acids. CDR3 coding DNA: TGTGCCAGCAGTTACTCTTCAGGCACGCAGTATTTT. It encodes CASSYSSGTQYF.

V usage is TRBV5-4 and J usage is TRBJ2-2; 8 bases fit TRBD2. This CDR3 is 14 amino acids long. With 4 bases clipped from V and 4 bases from J, the junction kept 3 bases outside the gene matches. CDR1 is SGHNT and CDR2 is YYREEE in the germline V gene (reference sequence). The CDR3 loop reads CASSPGTSTGELFF. The CDR3 DNA reads TGTGCCAGCAGCCCCGGGACTAGCACCGGGGAGCTGTTTTTT.

J is TRBJ1-2 and V is TRBV5-1, with D perhaps matching TRBD1 (5 bases). Germline CDR1 reads SGHRS; CDR2 reads YFSETQ. This CDR3 contains 15 residues. Deletions cut 0 bases from V and 0 bases from J, with 9 bases between. The CDR3 sequence is CASSLEAGTNYGYTF. CDR3 DNA: TGCGCCAGCAGCTTGGAGGCAGGGACTAACTATGGCTACACCTTC.